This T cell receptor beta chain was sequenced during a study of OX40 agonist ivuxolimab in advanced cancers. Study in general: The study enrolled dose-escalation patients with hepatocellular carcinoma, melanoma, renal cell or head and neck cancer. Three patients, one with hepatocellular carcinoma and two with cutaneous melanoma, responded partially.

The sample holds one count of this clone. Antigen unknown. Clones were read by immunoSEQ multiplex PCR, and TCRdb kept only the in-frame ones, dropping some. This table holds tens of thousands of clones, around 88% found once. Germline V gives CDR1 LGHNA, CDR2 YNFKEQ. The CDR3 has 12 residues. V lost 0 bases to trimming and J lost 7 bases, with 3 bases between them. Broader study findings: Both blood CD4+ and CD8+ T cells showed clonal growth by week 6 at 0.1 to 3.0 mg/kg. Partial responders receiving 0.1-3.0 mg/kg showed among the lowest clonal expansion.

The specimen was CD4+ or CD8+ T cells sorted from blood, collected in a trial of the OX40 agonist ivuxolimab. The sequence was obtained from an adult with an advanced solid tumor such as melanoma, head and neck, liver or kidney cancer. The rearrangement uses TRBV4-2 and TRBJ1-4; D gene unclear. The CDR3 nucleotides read TGTGCCAGCAGCCAAGAGGGTGAAAAACTGTTTTTT. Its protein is CASSQEGEKLFF.